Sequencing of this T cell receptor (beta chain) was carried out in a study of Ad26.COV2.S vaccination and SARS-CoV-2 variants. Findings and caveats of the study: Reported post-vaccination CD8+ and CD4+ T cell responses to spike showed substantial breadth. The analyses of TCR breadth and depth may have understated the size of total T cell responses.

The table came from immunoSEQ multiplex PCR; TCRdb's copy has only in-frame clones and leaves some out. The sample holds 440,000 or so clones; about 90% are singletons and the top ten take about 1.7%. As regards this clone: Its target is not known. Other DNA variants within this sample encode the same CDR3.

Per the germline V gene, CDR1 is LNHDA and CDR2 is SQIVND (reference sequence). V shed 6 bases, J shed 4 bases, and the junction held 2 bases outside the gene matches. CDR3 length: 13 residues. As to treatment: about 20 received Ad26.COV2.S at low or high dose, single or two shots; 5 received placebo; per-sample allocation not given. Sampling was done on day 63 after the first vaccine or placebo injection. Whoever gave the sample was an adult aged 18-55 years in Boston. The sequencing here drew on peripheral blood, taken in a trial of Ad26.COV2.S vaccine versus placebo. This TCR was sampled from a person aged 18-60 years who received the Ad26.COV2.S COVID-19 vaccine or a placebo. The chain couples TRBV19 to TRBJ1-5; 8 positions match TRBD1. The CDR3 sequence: CASRDRGNQPQHF. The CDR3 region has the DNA TGTGCCAGTAGAGACAGGGGAAATCAGCCCCAGCATTTT.